The rows below give T cell receptor beta chains drawn from one sample of a study of PD-1 blockade in classical Hodgkin lymphoma. Only in-frame clones appear in the TCRdb table, and some are missing; sequencing was by immunoSEQ multiplex PCR. The data show about 84,000 clones, around 90% seen once. The specimen comprised peripheral blood mononuclear cells (PBMCs), sampled at baseline. Receptors were obtained from a human donor with classical Hodgkin lymphoma. The CDR3 runs from the conserved cysteine through the conserved F or W. The D gene is left open where the match is weak. A row's size may be missing; if present it is once, few, many or a size class.

CDR3nt: TGCAGCGTTCGCGGCGACTCCTACGAGCAGTACTTC
CDR3aa: CSVRGDSYEQYF
len: 12
d_gene: .
abundance: .
j_gene: TRBJ2-7
v_gene: TRBV29-1

CDR3nt: TGCGCCAGCAGCCTTCAAAGCTCCTACAATGAGCAGTTCTTC
CDR3aa: CASSLQSSYNEQFF
len: 14
d_gene: .
abundance: few
j_gene: TRBJ2-1
v_gene: TRBV5-1

CDR3nt: TGTGCCAGCAGCTTAGGGACAGGGGTGAATCAGCCCCAGCATTTT
CDR3aa: CASSLGTGVNQPQHF
len: 15
d_gene: TRBD1
abundance: .
j_gene: TRBJ1-5
v_gene: TRBV11-2

CDR3nt: TGTGCCAGCAGCTCCGGGACAGGGGTTAGGAATGAGCAGTTCTTC
CDR3aa: CASSSGTGVRNEQFF
len: 15
d_gene: TRBD1
abundance: .
j_gene: TRBJ2-1
v_gene: TRBV6-5

CDR3nt: TGCGCCAGCAGCTTGAAATTTAGCTCCTACAATGAGCAGTTCTTC
CDR3aa: CASSLKFSSYNEQFF
len: 15
d_gene: .
abundance: .
j_gene: TRBJ2-1
v_gene: TRBV5-1

CDR3nt: TGTGCCAGCAGCTTGGGAGGGATCCCCAATCAGCCCCAGCATTTT
CDR3aa: CASSLGGIPNQPQHF
len: 15
d_gene: .
abundance: .
j_gene: TRBJ1-5
v_gene: TRBV5-5

CDR3nt: TGCAGCGTTGGGGGAACATGGGGGGAGCTGTTTTTT
CDR3aa: CSVGGTWGELFF
len: 12
d_gene: .
abundance: .
j_gene: TRBJ2-2
v_gene: TRBV29-1

CDR3nt: TGTGCCAGCAGCCAGAGGGACGGGGGCCTCGAAAAACTGTTTTTT
CDR3aa: CASSQRDGGLEKLFF
len: 15
d_gene: .
abundance: .
j_gene: TRBJ1-4
v_gene: TRBV14

CDR3nt: TGTGCCAGCAGCGACGACTCCTACAATGAGCAGTTCTTC
CDR3aa: CASSDDSYNEQFF
len: 13
d_gene: .
abundance: .
j_gene: TRBJ2-1
v_gene: TRBV2

CDR3nt: TGTGCCAGTAGTATAGGGCGACGCGAGTACTTC
CDR3aa: CASSIGRREYF
len: 11
d_gene: .
abundance: once
j_gene: TRBJ2-4
v_gene: TRBV19

CDR3nt: TGTGCCAGCAGGGGACTAGCGGGAGCAGCGGCAGATACGCAGTATTTT
CDR3aa: CASRGLAGAAADTQYF
len: 16
d_gene: TRBD2
abundance: .
j_gene: TRBJ2-3
v_gene: TRBV25-1

CDR3nt: TGTGCCAGCAGCGAAACCGGGACAGGGGGCGAGCAGTACTTC
CDR3aa: CASSETGTGGEQYF
len: 14
d_gene: TRBD1
abundance: .
j_gene: TRBJ2-7
v_gene: TRBV13

CDR3nt: TGTGCCAGCAGCCCGACAGGGGAGGGCACTGAAGCTTTCTTT
CDR3aa: CASSPTGEGTEAFF
len: 14
d_gene: TRBD1
abundance: .
j_gene: TRBJ1-1
v_gene: TRBV7-6

CDR3nt: TGTGCCAGCAACCGGGGGGGCTTGGGAGAGACCCAGTACTTC
CDR3aa: CASNRGGLGETQYF
len: 14
d_gene: TRBD2
abundance: .
j_gene: TRBJ2-5
v_gene: TRBV2

CDR3nt: TGTGCCAGCAGCTTGGGACAGGGGACAGATACGCAGTATTTT
CDR3aa: CASSLGQGTDTQYF
len: 14
d_gene: TRBD1
abundance: .
j_gene: TRBJ2-3
v_gene: TRBV25-1

CDR3nt: TGTGCCAGCAGCTTGGGTAACAATGAGCAGTTCTTC
CDR3aa: CASSLGNNEQFF
len: 12
d_gene: .
abundance: few
j_gene: TRBJ2-1
v_gene: TRBV5-8

CDR3nt: TGTGCCAGCTCACCAAGGGGACAGGGAAACACTGAAGCTTTCTTT
CDR3aa: CASSPRGQGNTEAFF
len: 15
d_gene: TRBD1
abundance: .
j_gene: TRBJ1-1
v_gene: TRBV18

CDR3nt: TGTGCCAGCAGCTTTAGAGCGGGAGGCCTCTACAATGAGCAGTTCTTC
CDR3aa: CASSFRAGGLYNEQFF
len: 16
d_gene: TRBD2
abundance: .
j_gene: TRBJ2-1
v_gene: TRBV7-6

CDR3nt: TGTGCCAGCAGCGCCGAATCGGGACTAGCCAACAATGAGCAGTTCTTC
CDR3aa: CASSAESGLANNEQFF
len: 16
d_gene: TRBD2
abundance: .
j_gene: TRBJ2-1
v_gene: TRBV9

CDR3nt: TGCGCCAGCAGCTTGGTTGCGGGAGAGGGCAATGAGCAGTTCTTC
CDR3aa: CASSLVAGEGNEQFF
len: 15
d_gene: TRBD2
abundance: .
j_gene: TRBJ2-1
v_gene: TRBV5-1

CDR3nt: TGTGCCAGCAGCCAAGAAGGGTTTTATGGCTACACCTTC
CDR3aa: CASSQEGFYGYTF
len: 13
d_gene: .
abundance: .
j_gene: TRBJ1-2
v_gene: TRBV4-2

CDR3nt: TGTGCCAGCTCACCACAGGCCACCAGGGAAAGTGGCTACACCTTC
CDR3aa: CASSPQATRESGYTF
len: 15
d_gene: .
abundance: .
j_gene: TRBJ1-2
v_gene: TRBV18

CDR3nt: TGTGCCAGCAGCGCTAGCGGGAGAGGGGGTACGCAGTATTTT
CDR3aa: CASSASGRGGTQYF
len: 14
d_gene: TRBD2
abundance: .
j_gene: TRBJ2-3
v_gene: TRBV7-9

CDR3nt: TGTGCCAGCTCACCACAAACTGGCAATCAGCCCCAGCATTTT
CDR3aa: CASSPQTGNQPQHF
len: 14
d_gene: .
abundance: .
j_gene: TRBJ1-5
v_gene: TRBV18

CDR3nt: TGTGCCAGCAGCTCACCGGCAGGGGGCGAGGGAGAGACCCAGTACTTC
CDR3aa: CASSSPAGGEGETQYF
len: 16
d_gene: TRBD1
abundance: .
j_gene: TRBJ2-5
v_gene: TRBV7-7

CDR3nt: TGTGCCAGCAGCCCAGGGGAGACCCAGTACTTC
CDR3aa: CASSPGETQYF
len: 11
d_gene: .
abundance: .
j_gene: TRBJ2-5
v_gene: TRBV7-9

CDR3nt: TGTGCCAGTAGTATCGAGGGTCAGTCTGGAAACACCATATATTTT
CDR3aa: CASSIEGQSGNTIYF
len: 15
d_gene: .
abundance: .
j_gene: TRBJ1-3
v_gene: TRBV19

CDR3nt: TGTGCCAGCAGCCCCGGACAGGGAAACACCGGGGAGCTGTTTTTT
CDR3aa: CASSPGQGNTGELFF
len: 15
d_gene: TRBD1
abundance: .
j_gene: TRBJ2-2
v_gene: TRBV6-1

CDR3nt: TGTGCCAGCAGTGACCGAGCGGGAGGCTGGAACAATGAGCAGTTCTTC
CDR3aa: CASSDRAGGWNNEQFF
len: 16
d_gene: TRBD2
abundance: .
j_gene: TRBJ2-1
v_gene: TRBV6-4

CDR3nt: TGTGCCATCAGTGAGCTAGAGCGGGAGTGGGCAGATACGCAGTATTTT
CDR3aa: CAISELEREWADTQYF
len: 16
d_gene: TRBD2
abundance: .
j_gene: TRBJ2-3
v_gene: TRBV10-3

CDR3nt: TGTGCCAGCAGCGCGAGTGGGCGGGCAGGGCGTGCCTACGAGCAGTACTTC
CDR3aa: CASSASGRAGRAYEQYF
len: 17
d_gene: .
abundance: .
j_gene: TRBJ2-7
v_gene: TRBV9

CDR3nt: TGTGCCAGCAGCGTGCGCACGGAGAACACTGAAGCTTTCTTT
CDR3aa: CASSVRTENTEAFF
len: 14
d_gene: .
abundance: .
j_gene: TRBJ1-1
v_gene: TRBV7-9

CDR3nt: TGTGCCAGCACCCTCCAGGGGGCGGGGGGGCAGTACTTC
CDR3aa: CASTLQGAGGQYF
len: 13
d_gene: .
abundance: .
j_gene: TRBJ2-7
v_gene: TRBV2

CDR3nt: TGCGCCAGCAGCTTCCTTGAATCCAGGAACACTGAAGCTTTCTTT
CDR3aa: CASSFLESRNTEAFF
len: 15
d_gene: .
abundance: .
j_gene: TRBJ1-1
v_gene: TRBV5-1

CDR3nt: TGTGCCAGCAGTCTCCAGGAGGGCGGTGGGGCTTTCTTT
CDR3aa: CASSLQEGGGAFF
len: 13
d_gene: .
abundance: .
j_gene: TRBJ1-1
v_gene: TRBV2

CDR3nt: TGTGCTAGTGGTTTGGAGGCTAGCGTGGGGAGTGAGCAGTTCTTC
CDR3aa: CASGLEASVGSEQFF
len: 15
d_gene: .
abundance: .
j_gene: TRBJ2-1
v_gene: TRBV12-5

CDR3nt: TGTGCCAGCAGTTACTCGATGGCGGTCCGGGGAGATACGCAGTATTTT
CDR3aa: CASSYSMAVRGDTQYF
len: 16
d_gene: .
abundance: .
j_gene: TRBJ2-3
v_gene: TRBV6-5

CDR3nt: TGTGCCAGCAGCCCCGGGACTGTTTCCTACGAGCAGTACTTC
CDR3aa: CASSPGTVSYEQYF
len: 14
d_gene: .
abundance: .
j_gene: TRBJ2-7
v_gene: TRBV11-3

CDR3nt: TGCAGCGTTGTGGGGACTAATGAAAAACTGTTTTTT
CDR3aa: CSVVGTNEKLFF
len: 12
d_gene: .
abundance: once
j_gene: TRBJ1-4
v_gene: TRBV29-1

CDR3nt: TGCGCCAGCAGCCAAGGTTCGGGGTTCCAGGCCGGGGAGCTGTTTTTT
CDR3aa: CASSQGSGFQAGELFF
len: 16
d_gene: .
abundance: .
j_gene: TRBJ2-2
v_gene: TRBV4-1

CDR3nt: TGTGCCAGCAGTTTTGGGACAAGGCAAGAGACCCAGTACTTC
CDR3aa: CASSFGTRQETQYF
len: 14
d_gene: .
abundance: .
j_gene: TRBJ2-5
v_gene: TRBV28

CDR3nt: TGTGCCTGGAGTAGGGGCTACAGGGCCCGGCGGGAGACCCAGTACTTC
CDR3aa: CAWSRGYRARRETQYF
len: 16
d_gene: .
abundance: .
j_gene: TRBJ2-5
v_gene: TRBV30

CDR3nt: TGCGCCAGCAGTGAGTGGGGGGAAACCGGGGAGCTGTTTTTT
CDR3aa: CASSEWGETGELFF
len: 14
d_gene: .
abundance: .
j_gene: TRBJ2-2
v_gene: TRBV10-1

CDR3nt: TGTGCCAGCAGATTCATGACAAACTTAATCGCTCCTCATGGCTACACCTTC
CDR3aa: CASRFMTNLIAPHGYTF
len: 17
d_gene: .
abundance: once
j_gene: TRBJ1-2
v_gene: TRBV28

CDR3nt: TGTGCCAGCAGCTTTAGCGGTACTCGAGGGAATGAGCAGTTCTTC
CDR3aa: CASSFSGTRGNEQFF
len: 15
d_gene: .
abundance: .
j_gene: TRBJ2-1
v_gene: TRBV5-4

CDR3nt: TGTGCCAGCAGGGGACAGCCCTCTGGGGCCAACGTCCTGACTTTC
CDR3aa: CASRGQPSGANVLTF
len: 15
d_gene: TRBD1
abundance: .
j_gene: TRBJ2-6
v_gene: TRBV27

CDR3nt: TGTGCCAGCAGCTTACTAGCGGGAAATTGGTATGAGCAGTTCTTC
CDR3aa: CASSLLAGNWYEQFF
len: 15
d_gene: TRBD2
abundance: .
j_gene: TRBJ2-1
v_gene: TRBV11-2

CDR3nt: TGTGCCAGCTCACCCCGGACAGGGGGCTTGGTTGAGCAGTTCTTC
CDR3aa: CASSPRTGGLVEQFF
len: 15
d_gene: TRBD1
abundance: .
j_gene: TRBJ2-1
v_gene: TRBV18

CDR3nt: TGCAGCGTTGAGTCCCAGGCTCACGAGCAGTACTTC
CDR3aa: CSVESQAHEQYF
len: 12
d_gene: .
abundance: .
j_gene: TRBJ2-7
v_gene: TRBV29-1

CDR3nt: TGTGCCAGCAGCGTAGATCCAGCCTTCTATGGCTACACCTTC
CDR3aa: CASSVDPAFYGYTF
len: 14
d_gene: .
abundance: .
j_gene: TRBJ1-2
v_gene: TRBV9

CDR3nt: TGTGCCAGCAGCCCGAGCTACGAGCAGTACTTC
CDR3aa: CASSPSYEQYF
len: 11
d_gene: .
abundance: .
j_gene: TRBJ2-7
v_gene: TRBV14

CDR3nt: TGTGCCAGCAGCAGGGACAGGTCTACCTATGGCTACACCTTC
CDR3aa: CASSRDRSTYGYTF
len: 14
d_gene: TRBD1
abundance: few
j_gene: TRBJ1-2
v_gene: TRBV5-6

CDR3nt: TGTGCCAGCACCACGAACCCCGGGGGAGGCGGCTACACCTTC
CDR3aa: CASTTNPGGGGYTF
len: 14
d_gene: .
abundance: once
j_gene: TRBJ1-2
v_gene: TRBV28

CDR3nt: TGCGCCAGCAGTGACGAAGGGACCAGCAATGAGCAGTTCTTC
CDR3aa: CASSDEGTSNEQFF
len: 14
d_gene: .
abundance: once
j_gene: TRBJ2-1
v_gene: TRBV10-1

CDR3nt: TGCGCCAGCAGCCAAGATCTACCTAGCGGGAGTTCCCACGAGCAGTACTTC
CDR3aa: CASSQDLPSGSSHEQYF
len: 17
d_gene: TRBD2
abundance: .
j_gene: TRBJ2-7
v_gene: TRBV4-3

CDR3nt: TGCGCCAGCAGTGATAACCGGGACGGCCGGGAGAGCTACACCTTC
CDR3aa: CASSDNRDGRESYTF
len: 15
d_gene: .
abundance: once
j_gene: TRBJ1-2
v_gene: TRBV10-2

CDR3nt: TGTGCCAGCAGTGAGCCACAGGGGGGTGGAACAGATACGCAGTATTTT
CDR3aa: CASSEPQGGGTDTQYF
len: 16
d_gene: TRBD1
abundance: .
j_gene: TRBJ2-3
v_gene: TRBV2